One and the same sample provided the 12 T cell receptor beta chains below, sequenced in a study of T cells in Graves' hyperthyroidism and ophthalmopathy. The CDR3 regions of TCR beta were amplified from RNA transcripts. An initial round of RT-PCR targeting the TCR CDR3 relied on the HTBI primer set. TCRdb reanalysed the multiplex PCR reads using MiXCR and keeps one entry per CDR3 protein. This table holds 700,000 or so distinct CDR3 sequences, about 14% found once. Sequencing was performed on blood. The receptors stem from a woman aged 45-65 years with Graves' ophthalmopathy.

This clonotype was counted a few times. The V call is TRBV4-2, the J call TRBJ2-1; maybe TRBD1 (6 bases). The CDR3 has 15 residues. The germline V gene encodes CDR1 LGHNA and CDR2 YNFKEQ. The V end lost 4 bases, the J end lost 6 bases, and 16 bases lay between the germline ends. The CDR3 DNA reads TGTGCCAGCAGCCTCACCGTCACAGGGTTCAATGAGCAGTTCTTC. It is translated as CASSLTVTGFNEQFF.

The V gene is TRBV2, the J gene TRBJ1-2; TRBD1 is a possible D gene (6 bases). Germline-derived CDR1 and CDR2 are SNHLY and FYNNEI. This CDR3 is 13 amino acids long. V shed 3 bases and J shed 6 bases, with 11 bases lying between them. CDR3 amino acids: CASSDTGRDGYTF. CDR3 DNA: TGTGCCAGCAGTGATACAGGGCGGGATGGCTACACCTTC. The full variable domain, in which reference TRBV2 and TRBJ1-2 provide the parts outside the CDR3, is EPEVTQTPSHQVTQMGQEVILRCVPISNHLYFYWYRQILGQKVEFLVSFYNNEISEKSEIFDDQFSVERPDGSNFTLKIRSTKLEDSAMYFCASSDTGRDGYTFGSGTRLTVV.

This clonotype was counted at least ten times. The V gene is TRBV12-3 or TRBV12-4, the J gene TRBJ1-2; no clear D gene. With 3 bases removed from V and 5 bases from J, the gap between germline ends came to 7 bases. The CDR3 contains 12 residues. The CDR3 loop is CASSLRQYGYTF. The CDR3, as DNA: TGTGCCAGCAGTTTGAGGCAGTATGGCTACACCTTC.

The table lists this clonotype with a few counts. The chain combines TRBV7-3 with TRBJ2-1; D may be TRBD2 (5 bases). The ends were cut back, 1 base at V and 4 bases at J, with 17 bases in the middle. This CDR3 is built from 17 residues. The germline V gene encodes CDR1 SGHTA and CDR2 FQGTGA. The CDR3, as DNA: TGTGCCAGCAGCTTAAAGGTGGGAGCGGAACATTACAATGAGCAGTTCTTC. It specifies CASSLKVGAEHYNEQFF.

Many counts were recorded for this clonotype. The gene calls are TRBV20-1 and TRBJ2-1; TRBD2 might be the D (6 bases). The CDR3 has 15 residues. V was pared by 0 bases and J by 4 bases, with 13 bases between. Germline V CDR1 and CDR2: DFQATT, SNEGSKA (reference sequence). The DNA for the CDR3 is TGCAGTGCTAGAGATGGCGGGACCCCGTACAATGAGCAGTTCTTC. Protein: CSARDGGTPYNEQFF.

The rearrangement joins TRBV4-1 to TRBJ1-2; D remains unclear. Trimming cost V 2 bases and J 4 bases, with 14 bases left between them. This CDR3 is 15 amino acids long. Looked up from germline, CDR1 is MGHRA and CDR2 is YSYEKL. This CDR3 is CASSQWATVSYGYTF. CDR3 DNA: TGCGCCAGCAGCCAATGGGCTACGGTGAGCTATGGCTACACCTTC.

The genes are TRBV27 and TRBJ2-7, with TRBD1 identical over 8 bases. The CDR3 extends over 12 amino acids. The germline CDR1 and CDR2 sequences are MNHEY and SMNVEV (reference sequence). After removal of 8 bases from V and 3 bases from J, the junction contained 3 bases not matched to a gene. Written as DNA, the CDR3 is TGTGCCAGCTTCGGACAGGGCTACGAGCAGTACTTC. Protein sequence: CASFGQGYEQYF.

A few counts support this clonotype. J is TRBJ2-1 and V is TRBV20-1, with 9 positions matching TRBD1. Germline CDR1 reads DFQATT; CDR2 reads SNEGSKA (reference sequence). The CDR3 covers 15 residues. V shed 5 bases and J 4 bases; nucleotides not matched to a gene: 9. The CDR3 here is CSARIQGAGYNEQFF. CDR3 nucleotide sequence: TGCAGTGCTCGGATACAGGGGGCGGGGTACAATGAGCAGTTCTTC.

This clonotype has a count of ten or more. The chain uses TRBV11-2 and TRBJ2-7; TRBD2 matches 12 bases. Per the germline V gene, CDR1 is SGHAT and CDR2 is FQNNGV. The CDR3 runs to 15 residues. V dropped 5 bases and J dropped 3; count of bases not matched to a gene: 5. In DNA, the CDR3 is TGTGCCAGCAGCCAAACGACTAGCGGGAGCTACGAGCAGTACTTC. Its translation is CASSQTTSGSYEQYF.

The V call is TRBV19, the J call TRBJ1-1, with TRBD1 identical over 7 bases. Germline V gene data show CDR1 as LNHDA and CDR2 as SQIVND (reference sequence). The CDR3 has 18 residues. V dropped 5 bases and J dropped 0; count of bases not matched to a gene: 15. The CDR3: CASSVLTGQVTLNTEAFF. Here the CDR3 DNA reads TGTGCCAGTAGTGTACTGACAGGGCAGGTGACATTGAACACTGAAGCTTTCTTT.

This clonotype showed up many times. The rearrangement links TRBV7-2 to TRBJ2-1; the match to TRBD2 covers 8 bases. V shed 7 bases, J shed 7 bases, and the junction held 12 bases outside the gene matches. This CDR3 spans 15 amino acids. Germline CDR1 and CDR2: SGHTA and FQGNSA. The CDR3 protein is CASIRLAGRANEQFF. The CDR3 DNA reads TGTGCCAGCATCCGGCTAGCGGGTAGGGCGAATGAGCAGTTCTTC.

In this sample, this clonotype turned up many times. J is TRBJ2-5 and V is TRBV7-2; D may be TRBD1 (5 bases). The V gene's germline CDR1 is SGHTA and CDR2 FQGNSA. Trimming cost V 10 bases and J 1 base, with 16 bases left between them. This CDR3 region has 14 residues. The CDR3 region has the DNA TGTGCCACCTCCCGACAGAGCCCCCAAGAGACCCAGTACTTC. It encodes CATSRQSPQETQYF.